The subject of this entry is one TCR beta chain. Participant reports of clinical history set cohort assignment. Two consecutive negative NP/OP PCR tests, clearance, or resolved symptoms defined Cohort 3 recovery. This specimen belongs to a study of blood T cell repertoires in COVID-19. Study in general: PBMCs, B-cell-depleted T cells, or T cells were the source of the cDNA or gDNA that made up the material.

Authors' methods: Counts of nucleated cells, estimated from reference gene primer amplification, were obtained. Sequenced by immunoSEQ multiplex PCR; TCRdb stores in-frame clones only, minus some. That table gives V, J and clone size, and the DNA gave D and trimming. This sample has 450,000 or so clones, with roughly 87% found just once. Trimming at V came to 4 bases and at J to 6 bases, leaving 6 bases not matched to a gene. Germline loops: CDR1 SNHLY, CDR2 FYNNEI. CDR3 length equals 14 residues. The chain uses TRBV2 and TRBJ1-5; TRBD1 aligns across 7 bases. This TCR came from a man aged 18 to 29 who had recovered from COVID-19. The sequenced material came from PBMCs or T cells enriched from blood (not recorded which). The CDR3 sequence: CASSAEGASQPQHF. The CDR3, as DNA: TGTGCCAGCAGTGCCGAGGGGGCGAGTCAGCCCCAGCATTTT.